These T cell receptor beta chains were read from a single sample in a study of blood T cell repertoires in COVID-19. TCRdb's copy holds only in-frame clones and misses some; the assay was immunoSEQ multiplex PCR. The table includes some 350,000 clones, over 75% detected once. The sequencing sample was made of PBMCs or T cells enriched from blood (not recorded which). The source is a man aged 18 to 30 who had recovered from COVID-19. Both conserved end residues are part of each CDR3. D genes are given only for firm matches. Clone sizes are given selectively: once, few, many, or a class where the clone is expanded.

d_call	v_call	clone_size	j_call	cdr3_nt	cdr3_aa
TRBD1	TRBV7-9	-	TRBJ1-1	TGTGCCAGCAGCTCAAGGGGACAGGGAGGAATTGAAGCTTTCTTT	CASSSRGQGGIEAFF
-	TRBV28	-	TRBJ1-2	TGTGCCAGCACCCCTTTTACAGGAGTCTACACCTTC	CASTPFTGVYTF
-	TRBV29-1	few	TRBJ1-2	TGCAGCGTTGTAGACAGGAACTATGGCTACACCTTC	CSVVDRNYGYTF
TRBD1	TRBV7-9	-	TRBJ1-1	TGTGCCAGCAGCTTTGAGGGGGCGGGGACTGAAGCTTTCTTT	CASSFEGAGTEAFF
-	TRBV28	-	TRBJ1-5	TGTGCCAGCACCGGGGATTATAGCAATCAGCCCCAGCATTTT	CASTGDYSNQPQHF
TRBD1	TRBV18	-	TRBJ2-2	TGTGCCAGCTCACTCCTTGGACAGGTCAATTGGGAGCTGTTTTTT	CASSLLGQVNWELFF
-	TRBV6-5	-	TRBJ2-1	TGTGCCAGCATTGGAAGGAGCGCGGGGGCCAATGAGCAGTTCTTC	CASIGRSAGANEQFF
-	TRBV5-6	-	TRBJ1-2	TGTGCCAGCAGCTTGGACCGACAGTTCTATGGCTACACCTTC	CASSLDRQFYGYTF
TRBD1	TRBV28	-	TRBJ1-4	TGTGCCAGCAGTTCGACAGGGGGGGACGCGAAACTGTTTTTT	CASSSTGGDAKLFF
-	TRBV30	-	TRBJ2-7	TGTGCCTGGAGTGTCGGGAGCCTCCTCAACGAGCAGTACTTC	CAWSVGSLLNEQYF
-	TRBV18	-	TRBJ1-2	TGTGCCAGCTCCCCCGACAGTGGGCTCTATGGCTACACCTTC	CASSPDSGLYGYTF
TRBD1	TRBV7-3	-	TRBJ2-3	TGTGCCAGCAGCTTATCGGGACAGGGGGCCGGTACAGATACGCAGTATTTT	CASSLSGQGAGTDTQYF
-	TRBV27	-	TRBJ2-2	TGTGCCAGCAGTTTCGGGGTGAACACCGGGGAGCTGTTTTTT	CASSFGVNTGELFF
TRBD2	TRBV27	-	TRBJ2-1	TGTGCCAGCAGTTTACTCGGGGGAGGGTACAATGAGCAGTTCTTC	CASSLLGGGYNEQFF
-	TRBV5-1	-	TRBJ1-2	TGCGCCAGCAGCTTGGATAGCCAGGGCGGCTACACCTTC	CASSLDSQGGYTF
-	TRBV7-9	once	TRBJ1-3	TGTGCCAGCAGCTACAGGGTTATAGACTCTGGAAACACCATATATTTT	CASSYRVIDSGNTIYF
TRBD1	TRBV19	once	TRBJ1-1	TGTGCCAGTAGTATGAGGACAGGACCTTTGAACACTGAAGCTTTCTTT	CASSMRTGPLNTEAFF
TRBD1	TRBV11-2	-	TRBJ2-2	TGTGCCAGCAGCTCAGGGGGCAGGGGGAACACCGGGGAGCTGTTTTTT	CASSSGGRGNTGELFF
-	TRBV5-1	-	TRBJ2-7	TGCGCCAGCAGCCCCTCGGGGGGGGGACAGGGTTTTTCCGAGCAGTACTTC	CASSPSGGGQGFSEQYF
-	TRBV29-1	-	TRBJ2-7	TGCAGCGTTGATGATGGGGGGACCTCCTACGAGCAGTACTTC	CSVDDGGTSYEQYF
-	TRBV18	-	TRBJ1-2	TGTGCCAGCTCAGGCGGGCCAGCCAACTATGGCTACACCTTC	CASSGGPANYGYTF
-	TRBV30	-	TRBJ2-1	TGTGCCTGGAAGGGGGTCAGTGAGCAGTTCTTC	CAWKGVSEQFF